This entry lists 18 T cell receptor beta chains sequenced from one sample in a study of neoadjuvant anti-PD-1 for oral cavity cancer. Documented time point: after neoadjuvant nivolumab, at surgical resection. Sequenced by immunoSEQ multiplex PCR; TCRdb stores in-frame clones only, minus some. This table holds 35,000 to 40,000 clones, more than 35% found once. The specimen comprised tumor tissue, sampled after nivolumab (anti-PD-1) treatment. The receptors were gathered from a person aged 40 to 85 with oral cavity squamous cell carcinoma.

DNA for the CDR3: TGTGCCAGCAGCTTGAAGGGGGGGCCCCTCCACTTT. This gives the protein CASSLKGGPLHF. The gene calls are TRBV5-6 and TRBJ1-6; TRBD1 is a possible D gene (6 bases). V was clipped by 1 base and J by 13 bases, with 9 bases between them. The CDR3 contains 12 residues. Germline V CDR1 and CDR2: SGHDT, YYEEEE.

The chain has TRBV7-9 and TRBJ2-1, with D uncertain. The CDR3 runs to 13 residues. V was shortened by 3 bases and J by 3 bases, with 6 bases between the two germline ends. Germline V gene lookup returns CDR1 SEHNR and CDR2 FQNEAQ (reference sequence). The CDR3 reads CASSLAVYNEQFF. CDR3 nucleotide sequence: TGTGCCAGCAGCTTGGCGGTCTACAATGAGCAGTTCTTC. The whole variable domain, filled in from reference TRBV7-9 and TRBJ2-1, reads DTGVSQNPRHKITKRGQNVTFRCDPISEHNRLYWYRQTLGQGPEFLTYFQNEAQLEKSRLLSDRFSAERPKGSFSTLEIQRTEQGDSAMYLCASSLAVYNEQFFGPGTRLTVL.

This clone was observed a handful of times. This chain joins TRBV6-1 and TRBJ1-6; TRBD1 matches 10 bases. The germline V gene has CDR1 MNHNS and CDR2 SASEGT. The CDR3 extends over 15 amino acids. Trimming at V came to 4 bases and at J to 12 bases, leaving 9 bases not matched to a gene. The CDR3 DNA reads as TGTGCCAGCAGTGTTTCCGGGACAGGGGTTTTACCCCTCCACTTT. Its translation: CASSVSGTGVLPLHF.

The chain uses TRBV20-1 and TRBJ1-2, with D unresolved. V gave up 0 bases and J gave up 4 bases, with 0 bases separating them. Germline lookup yields CDR1 DFQATT and CDR2 SNEGSKA (reference sequence). This CDR3 comprises 10 residues. The DNA of the CDR3 is TGCAGTGCTAGAGACTATGGCTACACCTTC. It translates to CSARDYGYTF.

CDR3 in DNA: TGCGCCAGCAGCCAAGTTGGGGGGGCGGCTTATGGCTACACCTTC. It yields the protein CASSQVGGAAYGYTF. The chain is built from TRBV4-1 and TRBJ1-2; D may be TRBD1 (6 bases). The germline V gene has CDR1 MGHRA and CDR2 YSYEKL. The CDR3 runs to 15 residues. V lost 1 base to trimming and J lost 5 bases, with 14 bases between them.

The chain uses TRBV4-1 and TRBJ1-3, with a tentative D call TRBD1 (5 bases). Germline-derived CDR1 and CDR2 are MGHRA and YSYEKL. The CDR3 is 18 amino acids. V was cut by 0 bases and J by 4 bases, with 19 bases left in between. The CDR3 nucleotides read TGCGCCAGCAGCCAAGATCTAGACAGCAGGCACGCGGGAAACACCATATATTTT. Its protein product is CASSQDLDSRHAGNTIYF.

The table lists this clone with a few counts. The genes are TRBV7-8 and TRBJ2-7, with 10 bases identical to TRBD2. Germline V gene data show CDR1 as SGHVS and CDR2 as FQNEAQ. V lost 5 bases, J lost 4 bases, and 11 bases stayed unmatched. The CDR3 length is 16 residues. Here the CDR3 DNA reads TGTGCCAGCAGCCCCTATCTAGCGGGAGTCTTTTACGAGCAGTACTTC. Protein: CASSPYLAGVFYEQYF.

This clone occurred many times. The chain combines TRBV28 with TRBJ2-7; 10 nucleotides line up with TRBD1. The CDR3 extends over 16 amino acids. The V and J ends lost 5 bases and 0 bases, in that order; junction bases with no gene match: 7. Germline assignment: CDR1 MDHEN and CDR2 SYDVKM. The CDR3 spells CASSPWDRGSSYEQYF. DNA of the CDR3: TGTGCCAGCAGTCCCTGGGACAGGGGTTCCTCCTACGAGCAGTACTTC.

This clone was counted many times. The gene calls are TRBV6-4 and TRBJ2-1; TRBD1 or TRBD2 may be the D gene (5 bases each). CDR3 length equals 14 residues. The V end lost 2 bases, the J end lost 8 bases, and 13 bases lay between the germline ends. Per germline, CDR1 MRHNA and CDR2 SNTAGT. The CDR3 region has the DNA TGTGCCAGCAGTGACGGAGCCGGGGCCGATGAGCAGTTCTTC. Its translation: CASSDGAGADEQFF.

There are a few counts of this clone. The chain has TRBV5-5 and TRBJ1-4; 9 bases agree with TRBD1. The ends lost 3 bases at V and 8 bases at J; junction bases unmatched: 5. The CDR3 is made up of 14 amino acids. The germline V gene has CDR1 SGHKS and CDR2 YYEKEE (reference sequence). DNA for the CDR3: TGTGCCAGCAGCTCGGGACAGGGTTGGGAAAAACTGTTTTTT. Amino acids: CASSSGQGWEKLFF.

The chain uses TRBV18 and TRBJ1-1; the D is unclear. This CDR3 is 14 amino acids long. Trimming stripped 2 bases from V and 3 bases from J, with 10 bases between. Per the germline V gene, CDR1 is KGHSH and CDR2 is LQKENI. In DNA, the CDR3 is TGTGCCAGCTCACCAGCGGGTTACGACACTGAAGCTTTCTTT. Translating gives CASSPAGYDTEAFF. Full variable domain (missing parts from reference TRBV18 and TRBJ1-1): NAGVMQNPRHLVRRRGQEARLRCSPMKGHSHVYWYRQLPEEGLKFMVYLQKENIIDESGMPKERFSAEFPKEGPSILRIQQVVRGDSAAYFCASSPAGYDTEAFFGQGTRLTVV.

Many counts were recorded for this clone. V usage is TRBV7-2 and J usage is TRBJ2-1; a weak D match, TRBD2 (6 bases). The CDR3 contains 14 residues. Trimming removed 3 bases from V and 6 bases from J, with 12 bases in between. CDR1 and CDR2 (germline): SGHTA, FQGNSA. The CDR3 is CASSLATSSNEQFF. DNA of the CDR3: TGTGCCAGCAGCTTGGCGACTAGTAGCAATGAGCAGTTCTTC.

The rearrangement joins TRBV6-1 to TRBJ2-7; 10 bases map to TRBD2. Germline values: CDR1 MNHNS, CDR2 SASEGT. V lost 3 bases to trimming and J lost 0 bases; unmatched junction nucleotides: 2. This CDR3 region has 15 residues. CDR3 sequence: CASSDASGSSYEQYF. The CDR3 nucleotides are TGTGCCAGCAGTGATGCTAGCGGGAGCTCCTACGAGCAGTACTTC.

This clone has only a few counts. V is TRBV2 and J is TRBJ1-2; D gene uncertain. This CDR3 has 15 amino acids. V was trimmed by 5 bases and J by 4 bases, leaving 17 bases between them. Looked up from germline, CDR1 is SNHLY and CDR2 is FYNNEI. Here the CDR3 DNA reads TGTGCCAGCAGTTACCAACGGGTGAACATCTATGGCTACACCTTC. This translates into CASSYQRVNIYGYTF.

This clone was found a few times. The chain recombines TRBV5-1 with TRBJ1-1; D is unclear. The V gene lost 0 bases and the J gene lost 0 bases, with 18 bases spanning the gap. This CDR3 comprises 18 residues. The germline V gene has CDR1 SGHRS and CDR2 YFSETQ. This CDR3 reads CASSLAPTRLNMNTEAFF. CDR3 DNA: TGCGCCAGCAGCTTGGCTCCGACTCGCCTCAATATGAACACTGAAGCTTTCTTT.

In its sample, this clone was seen many times. V is TRBV5-4 and J is TRBJ2-1; TRBD2 agrees at 7 bases. V lost 4 bases and J lost 6; bases outside the gene matches: 10. The CDR3 is made up of 15 amino acids. Per germline, CDR1 SGHNT and CDR2 YYREEE (reference sequence). CDR3 amino acids: CASSPGGLVINEQFF. CDR3 DNA: TGTGCCAGCAGCCCGGGCGGACTAGTGATCAATGAGCAGTTCTTC. The full variable domain, with the rest looked up from reference TRBV5-4 and TRBJ2-1, is ETGVTQSPTHLIKTRGQQVTLRCSSQSGHNTVSWYQQALGQGPQFIFQYYREEENGRGNFPPRFSGLQFPNYSSELNVNALELDDSALYLCASSPGGLVINEQFFGPGTRLTVL.

By proportion, this clone is large. V and J are TRBV11-2 and TRBJ2-7, with D tentatively TRBD2 (6 bases). The CDR3 is 14 amino acids. Per the germline V gene, CDR1 is SGHAT and CDR2 is FQNNGV. V lost 1 base and J lost 4, with 11 bases in between. DNA for the CDR3: TGTGCCAGCAGCTTAGCCTTCGGGGGATACGAGCAGTACTTC. Protein product: CASSLAFGGYEQYF.

The CDR3 region is CAISESQGWYGYTF. CDR3 coding DNA: TGTGCCATCAGTGAATCCCAGGGGTGGTATGGCTACACCTTC. The V call is TRBV10-3, the J call TRBJ1-2, with D maybe TRBD1 (6 bases). V was pared by 3 bases and J by 5 bases, with 13 bases between. CDR3 length: 14 amino acids. Germline-derived CDR1 and CDR2 are ENHRY and SYGVKD.